Sequencing of this TCR beta chain was carried out in a study of T cell responses to AZD1222 COVID-19 vaccine. About this clone: No antigen is known for it.

Only in-frame clones appear in the TCRdb table, and some are missing; sequencing was by immunoSEQ multiplex PCR. Of about 100,000 clones in the sample, roughly 87% were seen once. V was cut by 2 bases and J by 7 bases, with 11 bases left in between. CDR3 length: 13 amino acids. Germline V gene sequence: CDR1 SQVTM, CDR2 ANQGSEA. Study observations and caveats: Nearly half of unique spike-specific TCRs reportedly avoided B.1.351 and B.1.1.7 mutated regions.

This chain joins TRBV29-1 and TRBJ1-4; possible D gene TRBD1, 5 bases. Sequencing was performed on peripheral blood, taken 28 days after the second AZD1222 dose. This receptor was obtained from an adult who received the AZD1222 COVID-19 vaccine. The CDR3: CSVEMGEREKLFF. For the CDR3, the DNA is TGCAGCGTTGAAATGGGGGAGCGTGAAAAACTGTTTTTT.